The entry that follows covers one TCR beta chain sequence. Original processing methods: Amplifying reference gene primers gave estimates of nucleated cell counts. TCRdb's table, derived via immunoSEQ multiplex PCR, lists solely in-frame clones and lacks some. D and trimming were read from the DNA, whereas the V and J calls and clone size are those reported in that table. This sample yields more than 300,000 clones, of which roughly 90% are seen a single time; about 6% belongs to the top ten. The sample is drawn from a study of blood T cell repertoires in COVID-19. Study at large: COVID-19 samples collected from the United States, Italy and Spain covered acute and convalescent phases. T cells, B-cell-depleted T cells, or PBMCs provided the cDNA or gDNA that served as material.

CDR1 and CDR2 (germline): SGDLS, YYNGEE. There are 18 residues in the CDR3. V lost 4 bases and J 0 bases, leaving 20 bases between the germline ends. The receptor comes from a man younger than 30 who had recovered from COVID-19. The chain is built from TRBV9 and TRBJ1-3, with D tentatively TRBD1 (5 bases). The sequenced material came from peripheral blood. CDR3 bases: TGTGCCAGCAGCCCGCGGGACGGCAGACCTATCTCTGGAAACACCATATATTTT. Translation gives CASSPRDGRPISGNTIYF.